This passage covers 20 T cell receptor beta chains from one sample sequenced in a study of STAT5B mutations in CD4+ large granular lymphocyte leukemia. Here immunoSEQ multiplex PCR was the method, and the copy in TCRdb shows in-frame clones only, minus some. The data hold some 21,000 clones, with around three quarters observed a single time. The specimen sequenced was CD4+ T cells from blood buffy coats. These receptors came from a human donor in good health.

The J gene is TRBJ1-2, the V gene TRBV2, with 7 bases that match TRBD1. Trimming removed 6 bases from V and 6 bases from J; junction bases left unmatched: 7. This CDR3 contains 13 residues. Germline CDR1 reads SNHLY; CDR2 reads FYNNEI. CDR3 region: CASSLIQGNGYTF. In DNA, the CDR3 is TGTGCCAGCAGCCTAATACAGGGGAATGGCTACACCTTC. Using reference TRBV2 and TRBJ1-2 for the parts outside the CDR3, the full variable domain is EPEVTQTPSHQVTQMGQEVILRCVPISNHLYFYWYRQILGQKVEFLVSFYNNEISEKSEIFDDQFSVERPDGSNFTLKIRSTKLEDSAMYFCASSLIQGNGYTFGSGTRLTVV.

This clone was counted a single time. Its ends do not fully match the called genes, so a read error is possible. Other DNA sequences in the same sample also yield this CDR3. The chain links TRBV11-1 to TRBJ2-3; D perhaps matches TRBD2 (6 bases). CDR1 is SGHAT and CDR2 is FQDESV in the germline V gene (reference sequence). CDR3 length: 15 amino acids. The CDR3 spells CASSLTSINTDTQYF. The CDR3 DNA reads as TGCGCCAGCAGCTTAACTAGCATAAACACAGATACGCAGTATTTT.

CDR3 amino acids: CASSQIDLFSYNEQFF. The CDR3 bases are TGCGCCAGCAGCCAAATCGACCTTTTCTCCTACAATGAGCAGTTCTTC. V usage is TRBV4-1 and J usage is TRBJ2-1; D is unclear. This CDR3 region has 16 residues. The ends were cut back, 2 bases at V and 0 bases at J, with 11 bases in the middle. From germline, CDR1 is MGHRA and CDR2 YSYEKL.

The genes are TRBV27 and TRBJ2-3; 9 nucleotides align to TRBD1. The CDR3 has 16 amino acids. V shed 5 bases, J shed 5 bases, and the junction held 11 bases outside the gene matches. CDR1 is MNHEY, CDR2 SMNVEV, per germline (reference sequence). The CDR3, as DNA: TGTGCCAGCAGTCCTTTGACAGGGGGAAGACGAGATACGCAGTATTTT. Amino acids: CASSPLTGGRRDTQYF.

The chain employs TRBV5-4 and TRBJ2-7; D call uncertain. CDR1 is SGHNT and CDR2 is YYREEE in the germline V gene (reference sequence). V dropped 0 bases and J dropped 5 bases, with 9 bases sitting between them. The CDR3 is made up of 13 amino acids. The CDR3 loop reads CASSLVGSHEQYF. The CDR3 DNA follows: TGTGCCAGCAGCTTGGTTGGGTCCCACGAGCAGTACTTC.

This clone was seen only once. The chain recombines TRBV4-2 with TRBJ1-2; D uncertain. The CDR3 extends over 15 amino acids. Germline V lookup: CDR1 LGHNA, CDR2 YNFKEQ. V was trimmed by 0 bases and J by 2 bases, leaving 10 bases between them. This CDR3 reads CASSQDLAENYGYTF. The CDR3 DNA follows: TGTGCCAGCAGCCAAGATCTTGCAGAGAACTATGGCTACACCTTC.

There are a few counts of this clone. V is TRBV21-1 and J is TRBJ1-5; the D call of TRBD1 is as the table states it, not checked on the DNA. TRBV21-1 is a pseudogene segment. The CDR3 covers 16 residues. As DNA, the CDR3 is TGTGCCAGCAGCAAAGTTATTGACAGTCTGAATCAGCCCCAGCATTTT. It is translated as CASSKVIDSLNQPQHF.

The V call is TRBV5-1, the J call TRBJ2-5, with 7 bases matching TRBD1. The ends lost 4 bases at V and 3 bases at J; junction bases unmatched: 3. Germline-derived CDR1 and CDR2 are SGHRS and YFSETQ. The CDR3 consists of 13 residues. For the CDR3, the DNA is TGCGCCAGCAGCATGACAGGGAAAGAGACCCAGTACTTC. This translates into CASSMTGKETQYF.

The chain links TRBV25-1 to TRBJ2-7; D tentatively reads TRBD1 or TRBD2 (5 bases each). Trimming stripped 1 base from V and 1 base from J, with 17 bases between. From germline, CDR1 is MGHDK and CDR2 SYGVNS. The CDR3 totals 17 residues. The CDR3 nucleotides are TGTGCCAGCAGTGAATTTTTCAAGGGACCGGAATCCTACGAGCAGTACTTC. This gives the protein CASSEFFKGPESYEQYF.

The chain is built from TRBV7-9 and TRBJ2-7; TRBD2 is a possible D gene (6 bases). Trimming removed 2 bases at V and 0 bases at J, with 8 bases between. The CDR3 consists of 14 residues. Germline-derived CDR1 and CDR2 are SEHNR and FQNEAQ (reference sequence). The CDR3 is CASSLRESSYEQYF. The CDR3 coding sequence is TGTGCCAGCAGCTTACGGGAGAGCTCCTACGAGCAGTACTTC. The whole variable domain, remainder taken from reference TRBV7-9 and TRBJ2-7, is DTGVSQNPRHKITKRGQNVTFRCDPISEHNRLYWYRQTLGQGPEFLTYFQNEAQLEKSRLLSDRFSAERPKGSFSTLEIQRTEQGDSAMYLCASSLRESSYEQYFGPGTRLTVT.

The chain combines TRBV5-1 with TRBJ2-5; D unclear. The CDR3 is 13 residues long. Germline lookup yields CDR1 SGHRS and CDR2 YFSETQ. Trimming stripped 1 base from V and 0 bases from J, with 4 bases between. The CDR3 sequence is CASSLSNQETQYF. Written as DNA, the CDR3 is TGCGCCAGCAGCTTGAGCAACCAAGAGACCCAGTACTTC.

This chain uses TRBV27 with TRBJ1-1; TRBD1 aligns across 7 bases. CDR3 length equals 13 residues. Unmatched junction bases numbered 5, after V lost 6 bases and J lost 4 bases. The germline gives CDR1 MNHEY, CDR2 SMNVEV (reference sequence). The CDR3 reads CASRRNRGTEAFF. CDR3 nucleotides: TGTGCCAGCAGGCGGAACAGGGGCACTGAAGCTTTCTTT.

The chain is built from TRBV2 and TRBJ1-1, with a tentative D call TRBD1 (6 bases). V was shortened by 7 bases and J by 1 base, with 13 bases between the two germline ends. In germline, CDR1 is SNHLY, CDR2 FYNNEI. This CDR3 has 14 residues. CDR3 sequence (DNA): TGTGCCAGCATAGTGGACAGTCGGAACACTGAAGCTTTCTTT. It codes for CASIVDSRNTEAFF.

V and J are TRBV7-6 and TRBJ2-3; 13 bases agree with TRBD2. The germline V gene has CDR1 SGHVS and CDR2 FNYEAQ. This CDR3 has 17 residues. With V trimmed by 5 bases and J by 2 bases, 7 bases remained unmatched. In nucleotides, the CDR3 is TGTGCCAGCAGCCCGTGGACTAGCGGGAGCCCCACAGATACGCAGTATTTT. Translation gives CASSPWTSGSPTDTQYF.

This chain connects TRBV7-9 to TRBJ2-7; D is ambiguous. The CDR3 is 12 amino acids. Trimming pared 5 bases from V and 0 bases from J, leaving 5 bases between. Germline V gene data show CDR1 as SEHNR and CDR2 as FQNEAQ (reference sequence). The CDR3 reads CASSTSSYEQYF. DNA for the CDR3: TGTGCCAGCAGCACGAGCTCCTACGAGCAGTACTTC.

This clone has just a few counts. The gene calls are TRBV30 and TRBJ1-1; D is perhaps TRBD1 (6 bases). The germline V gene encodes CDR1 GTSNPN and CDR2 SVGIG (reference sequence). This CDR3 spans 13 amino acids. V was clipped by 3 bases and J by 3 bases, with 11 bases between them. CDR3 loop: CAWSPRGDTEAFF. The DNA of the CDR3 is TGTGCCTGGAGCCCTAGGGGGGACACTGAAGCTTTCTTT. The whole variable domain, remainder taken from reference TRBV30 and TRBJ1-1, is SQTIHQWPATLVQPVGSPLSLECTVEGTSNPNLYWYRQAAGRGLQLLFYSVGIGQISSEVPQNLSASRPQDRQFILSSKKLLLSDSGFYLCAWSPRGDTEAFFGQGTRLTVV.

V is TRBV27 and J is TRBJ1-4; D call uncertain. V dropped 4 bases and J dropped 0 bases, with 6 bases sitting between them. Per germline, CDR1 MNHEY and CDR2 SMNVEV (reference sequence). The CDR3 is 14 residues long. CDR3 in amino acids: CASSYRATNEKLFF. CDR3 DNA sequence: TGTGCCAGCAGTTACCGGGCAACTAATGAAAAACTGTTTTTT. Looking up the rest from reference TRBV27 and TRBJ1-4 gives the full variable domain: EAQVTQNPRYLITVTGKKLTVTCSQNMNHEYMSWYRQDPGLGLRQIYYSMNVEVTDKGDVPEGYKVSRKEKRNFPLILESPSPNQTSLYFCASSYRATNEKLFFGSGTQLSVL.

The rearrangement links TRBV30 to TRBJ2-1; D is undetermined. The germline V and J ends were trimmed by 2 bases and 8 bases, with 7 bases remaining between them. The CDR3 totals 11 residues. Germline assignment: CDR1 GTSNPN and CDR2 SVGIG (reference sequence). The CDR3 reads CAWSLSDEQFF. Here the CDR3 DNA reads TGTGCCTGGAGTCTTAGTGATGAGCAGTTCTTC.

A single count supports this clone. V is TRBV6-1 and J is TRBJ1-2; tentative D call: TRBD1 (6 bases). Germline CDR1 is MNHNS and CDR2 is SASEGT. The CDR3 loop spans 14 amino acids. Trimming took off 6 bases at V and 7 bases at J, with 18 bases between the two ends. The CDR3 DNA follows: TGTGCCAGCAGAGAGCCTATTACAGGGAGTGGCTACACCTTC. Its translation: CASREPITGSGYTF.

This clone appeared once. V is TRBV2 and J is TRBJ1-6; D not certain. Germline V lookup: CDR1 SNHLY, CDR2 FYNNEI. This CDR3 has 14 residues. The V gene lost 2 bases and the J gene lost 7 bases, with 9 bases spanning the gap. The chain's CDR3 is CASSESGRNSPLHF. The CDR3 bases are TGTGCCAGCAGTGAATCCGGGAGGAATTCACCCCTCCACTTT.